This T cell receptor beta chain was obtained from a study of identical twins. This clonotype occurred a few times. As yet, its antigen is unknown. CDR3 size: 12 residues. Germline V gene lookup returns CDR1 SEHNR and CDR2 FQNEAQ (reference sequence). With 5 bases removed from V and 7 bases from J, the gap between germline ends came to 11 bases. Study-wide points: Zero-insertion analyses were open to partial confounding by invariant MAIT and iNKT cells. Twins' surplus sharing was weaker for beta out-of-frame sequences. Out-of-frame alpha sequences that twins shared showed excess low generation probability.

A universal primer site was incorporated via template switching, and the cDNA contained unique molecular identifiers. TCRdb ran MiXCR on the 5' RACE reads and lists one entry per CDR3 protein. The sample consists of around 370,000 distinct CDR3 sequences, approximately 10% of them appearing once. The rearrangement uses TRBV7-9 and TRBJ1-1, with D unclear. Sequencing input: naive T cells sorted from blood. This receptor was taken from a woman aged 45-65 years in good health. In DNA, the CDR3 is TGTGCCAGCAGCCGCGGTGGCAGTGAAGCTTTCTTT. Translated, it gives CASSRGGSEAFF.